The TCR beta chain under discussion was sequenced for a study of shared clonotypes between healthy human individuals. The CDR3 runs to 12 residues. Looked up from germline, CDR1 is SGHRS and CDR2 is YFSETQ. V lost 4 bases, J lost 6 bases, and 11 bases lay in between. On this clone itself: The same CDR3 can be traced to other DNA sequences in this sample.

To make CD8 memory, CD45RO+ cells were put together with CCR7-negative CD45RA+ TemRA cells. Each subset's genomic DNA was split evenly across several immunoSEQ plates. Clones were sequenced by immunoSEQ multiplex PCR, and TCRdb holds only the in-frame ones, with some missing. This sample has about 380,000 clones; approximately 97% occur once, and the top ten carry 0.32%. The receptor's source is a man aged 30 to 45 in good health. The chain links TRBV5-1 to TRBJ2-7; TRBD2 might be the D (5 bases). Specimen: memory CD8+ T cells sorted from blood. Sample subset: CD45RO+ cells pooled with CCR7-negative TemRA cells. The CDR3 here is CASSLTRGEQYF. Here the CDR3 DNA reads TGCGCCAGCAGCCTCACTAGAGGCGAGCAGTACTTC.